The 23 T cell receptor beta chains in this list originate from one sample, sequenced in a study of blood T cells in healthy people across ages (dated by TCRdb to between 2015 and 2017). Library construction relied on 5' RACE. Sequencing took place on an Illumina HiSeq 2500. A second PCR of roughly 6 to 11 cycles was run with a J-beta primer mix and a sample-barcoded 5' primer. The raw public data were reprocessed by TCRdb itself: fastp quality trimming at Q25, MiXCR clonotype calling, in-frame beta chains only. CDR3 protein sequences are deduplicated, and each keeps its most common genes and DNA. The sample table records approximately 780,000 distinct CDR3 sequences; roughly 25% of these occur just once. The ten largest clones add up to over 2.5% of the sample. These data were also filed under a second study, of T cells of mothers and their children.

Sequenced sample: blood. All receptors come from a boy aged 10-17 years in good health.

This clonotype was counted only a few times. The chain links TRBV28 to TRBJ2-7, with D tentatively TRBD2 (5 bases). Germline lookup yields CDR1 MDHEN and CDR2 SYDVKM. The CDR3 sequence is 12 residues long. The V gene lost 3 bases and the J gene lost 7 bases, with 10 bases spanning the gap. Here the CDR3 DNA reads TGTGCCAGCAGTTTCGTCGCGGGTGAGCAGTACTTC. Translation gives CASSFVAGEQYF.

This clonotype appeared a few times. Because the CDR3 is missing its conserved closing phenylalanine or tryptophan, this is likely a read error. V is TRBV12-3 or TRBV12-4 and J is TRBJ1-4; TRBD1 matches 8 bases. V dropped 6 bases and J dropped 8; count of bases not matched to a gene: 11. This CDR3 has 15 residues. The CDR3 region is CASSSPGTGGEKLFS. CDR3 sequence (DNA): TGTGCCAGCAGCTCCCCCGGGACAGGTGGGGAAAAACTGTTTTCT.

As for this clonotype: The junction shows a germline mismatch at one end, possibly a read error. The chain couples TRBV27 to TRBJ2-6; 7 nucleotides line up with TRBD1. This CDR3 contains 15 residues. Germline-derived CDR1 and CDR2 are MNHEY and SMNVEV (reference sequence). This CDR3 is CATSRTGDGANVLTF. The CDR3 DNA follows: TGTGCCACCAGTCGAACAGGGGACGGGGCCAACGTCCTGACTTTC.

This chain connects TRBV5-6 to TRBJ2-1, with 7 bases lining up with TRBD1. V gave up 4 bases and J gave up 4 bases; unmatched junction bases: 17. The CDR3 consists of 18 residues. Germline values: CDR1 SGHDT, CDR2 YYEEEE. The CDR3 is CASSVGLRIGTAYNEQFF. For the CDR3, the DNA is TGTGCCAGCAGCGTAGGCCTAAGGATCGGGACAGCTTACAATGAGCAGTTCTTC.

The chain uses TRBV7-9 and TRBJ1-1, with D hard to call. The germline V gene encodes CDR1 SEHNR and CDR2 FQNEAQ (reference sequence). The CDR3 contains 13 residues. V dropped 1 base and J dropped 6 bases, with 9 bases sitting between them. This chain's CDR3 is CASSLESHPEAFF. In DNA form, the CDR3 reads TGTGCCAGCAGCTTAGAGTCCCACCCTGAAGCTTTCTTT.

The CDR3 sequence is CSAPRGVSTDTQYF. CDR3 DNA sequence: TGCAGCGCCCCCAGAGGAGTTTCAACAGATACGCAGTATTTT. The chain is built from TRBV29-1 and TRBJ2-3; D is uncertain. Trimming cost V 7 bases and J 3 bases, with 17 bases left between them. CDR3 length: 14 residues. Germline lookup yields CDR1 SQVTM and CDR2 ANQGSEA.

This chain uses TRBV12-3 or TRBV12-4 with TRBJ1-4; weak D call: TRBD1 (5 bases). Trimming removed 8 bases from V and 4 bases from J, with 17 bases in between. This CDR3 comprises 15 residues. CDR3 DNA sequence: TGTGCCAGCTTTCCCGGGGACGGATATAATGAAAAACTGTTTTTT. Translating gives CASFPGDGYNEKLFF.

This clonotype was picked up many times. The chain has TRBV7-9 and TRBJ1-1, with a tentative D call TRBD1 (5 bases). Germline CDR1 reads SEHNR; CDR2 reads FQNEAQ (reference sequence). This CDR3 has 13 amino acids. The V gene lost 4 bases and the J gene lost 3 bases, with 9 bases spanning the gap. CDR3 protein: CASSYRGDTEAFF. The DNA of the CDR3 is TGTGCCAGCAGCTACCGAGGGGACACTGAAGCTTTCTTT.

CDR3: CASSPRAGGNEQFF. The CDR3 coding sequence is TGTGCCAGCAGTCCTAGGGCGGGGGGCAATGAGCAGTTCTTC. The V gene is TRBV2, the J gene TRBJ2-1; 8 bases are shared with TRBD2. Losses at the gene ends were 5 bases for V and 6 bases for J; bases not matched to a gene: 6. This CDR3 region has 14 residues. Germline V CDR1 and CDR2: SNHLY, FYNNEI. The full variable domain, in which reference TRBV2 and TRBJ2-1 provide the parts outside the CDR3, is EPEVTQTPSHQVTQMGQEVILRCVPISNHLYFYWYRQILGQKVEFLVSFYNNEISEKSEIFDDQFSVERPDGSNFTLKIRSTKLEDSAMYFCASSPRAGGNEQFFGPGTRLTVL.

The count of this clonotype is one. This chain links TRBV10-3 with TRBJ2-5; 7 bases match TRBD2. The CDR3 covers 15 residues. V trimming: 2 bases; J trimming: 9 bases; junction bases outside the gene matches: 12. CDR1 is ENHRY, CDR2 SYGVKD, per germline. CDR3 amino acids: CAISETGRESKSQYF. The CDR3 DNA sequence: TGTGCCATCAGTGAGACTGGGCGGGAGTCCAAGTCCCAGTACTTC.

This clonotype was counted ten times or more. The chain carries TRBV5-5 and TRBJ1-2; D may be TRBD1 (5 bases). Trimming left V 4 bases short and J 2 bases short, with 9 bases between. The CDR3 is 13 residues long. Germline CDR1 SGHKS, CDR2 YYEKEE (reference sequence). The DNA of the CDR3 is TGTGCCAGCAGCCCCAGGGCGAACTATGGCTACACCTTC. Translated, it gives CASSPRANYGYTF. The full variable domain, in which reference TRBV5-5 and TRBJ1-2 provide the parts outside the CDR3, is DAGVTQSPTHLIKTRGQQVTLRCSPISGHKSVSWYQQVLGQGPQFIFQYYEKEERGRGNFPDRFSARQFPNYSSELNVNALLLGDSALYLCASSPRANYGYTFGSGTRLTVV.

This clonotype showed up just a few times. This chain connects TRBV5-1 to TRBJ2-5, with D hard to call. The length of the CDR3 is 15 residues. Trimming removed 1 base from V and 4 bases from J, with 14 bases in between. From germline, CDR1 is SGHRS and CDR2 YFSETQ. The CDR3 spells CASSLRVPLRETQYF. The DNA of the CDR3 is TGCGCCAGCAGCTTGAGGGTCCCCTTAAGAGAGACCCAGTACTTC. Full variable domain (missing parts from reference TRBV5-1 and TRBJ2-5): KAGVTQTPRYLIKTRGQQVTLSCSPISGHRSVSWYQQTPGQGLQFLFEYFSETQRNKGNFPGRFSGRQFSNSRSEMNVSTLELGDSALYLCASSLRVPLRETQYFGPGTRLLVL.

J is TRBJ2-3 and V is TRBV5-1; D call uncertain. The CDR3 length is 15 residues. Germline-derived CDR1 and CDR2 are SGHRS and YFSETQ. Deletions cut 4 bases from V and 4 bases from J, with 16 bases between. CDR3: CASSVTNKGPDTQYF. The CDR3 DNA reads TGCGCCAGCAGCGTGACCAACAAGGGCCCAGATACGCAGTATTTT.

This clonotype was detected only a few times. V usage is TRBV6-5 and J usage is TRBJ2-7; 11 nucleotides align to TRBD1. Germline values: CDR1 MNHEY, CDR2 SVGAGI. CDR3 length equals 17 residues. V lost 4 bases to trimming and J lost 3 bases; unmatched junction nucleotides: 11. Here the CDR3 reads CASSSRPGDRGSYEQYF. In DNA form, the CDR3 reads TGTGCCAGCAGTTCCCGGCCCGGGGACAGGGGGAGCTACGAGCAGTACTTC.

This clonotype was observed a handful of times. This sequence joins TRBV7-2 and TRBJ2-5, with D possibly being TRBD2 (6 bases). The CDR3 covers 14 residues. Germline loops: CDR1 SGHTA, CDR2 FQGNSA. Trimming left V 5 bases short and J 7 bases short, with 17 bases between. This chain's CDR3 is CASSPRGRTLTQYF. Here the CDR3 DNA reads TGTGCCAGCAGCCCTAGAGGGAGGACGCTGACCCAGTACTTC.

This sequence joins TRBV12-5 and TRBJ2-7; TRBD1 matches at 9 bases. CDR1 and CDR2 (germline): LGHNT, FRNRAP. J gave up 9 bases and V 1 base, and 4 bases lay outside the gene matches. CDR3 length: 13 residues. In DNA, the CDR3 is TGTGCTAGTGGTTTGGACAGGGGGCTGGGGCAGTACTTC. This encodes CASGLDRGLGQYF.

This clonotype was detected many times. The chain links TRBV5-1 to TRBJ1-4, with a tentative D call TRBD1 (5 bases). Germline V lookup: CDR1 SGHRS, CDR2 YFSETQ. The CDR3 loop spans 15 amino acids. Deletions cut 0 bases from V and 7 bases from J, with 13 bases between. The CDR3 bases are TGCGCCAGCAGCTTGGGACAGTTGCTTTCTGAAAAACTGTTTTTT. This translates into CASSLGQLLSEKLFF.

There are a few counts of this clonotype. The genes are TRBV28 and TRBJ2-1; TRBD1 aligns across 7 bases. CDR1 MDHEN and CDR2 SYDVKM come from the germline V gene. The CDR3 extends over 12 amino acids. Trimming at V came to 10 bases and at J to 7 bases, leaving 7 bases not matched to a gene. CDR3 loop: CATQGQQNEQFF. CDR3 DNA: TGTGCCACCCAGGGACAGCAAAATGAGCAGTTCTTC.

This clonotype was seen only a few times. The V and J genes are TRBV12-3 or TRBV12-4 and TRBJ2-5, with D perhaps being TRBD1 or TRBD2 (6 bases each). The end of the DNA fits TRBJ2-1 better, so the J call may be wrong. CDR3 length equals 16 residues. The CDR3 nucleotides are TGTGCCAGCAGCCCCCCTGTGAGGGGGGCCGGCAATGAGCAGTTCTTC. Translation: CASSPPVRGAGNEQFF.

Of note for this clonotype: This sequence may be a read error, since a much larger clone differs from it by one base. V usage is TRBV29-1 and J usage is TRBJ2-1; D is undetermined. The tail of the sequence fits TRBJ2-7 better, so the J call may be wrong. CDR3 length: 11 amino acids. In germline, CDR1 is SQVTM, CDR2 ANQGSEA. CDR3 coding DNA: TGCAGCGTTCACGCCCTGAATGAGCAGTACTTC. It codes for CSVHALNEQYF.

This chain joins TRBV7-6 and TRBJ1-1; possible D gene TRBD1, 5 bases. Deletions cut 5 bases from V and 8 bases from J, with 15 bases between. Looked up from germline, CDR1 is SGHVS and CDR2 is FNYEAQ. This CDR3 comprises 13 residues. The CDR3 sequence is CASSQSYGTEAFF. CDR3 bases: TGTGCCAGCAGCCAAAGTTACGGGACGGAAGCTTTCTTT.

This clonotype was counted between two and nine times. The V gene is TRBV2, the J gene TRBJ2-3; D perhaps matches TRBD1 (5 bases). Germline lookup yields CDR1 SNHLY and CDR2 FYNNEI. The CDR3 extends over 13 amino acids. V shed 2 bases and J shed 6 bases, with 9 bases lying between them. CDR3 DNA sequence: TGTGCCAGCAGTGAACAGGGTCGGGATACGCAGTATTTT. It is translated as CASSEQGRDTQYF.

The sample holds a few counts of this clonotype. The V gene is TRBV6-1, the J gene TRBJ2-3; D gene uncertain. Trimming cost V 0 bases and J 2 bases, with 6 bases left between them. This CDR3 is 14 amino acids long. The V gene's germline CDR1 is MNHNS and CDR2 SASEGT. The CDR3 spells CASSEARITDTQYF. CDR3 coding DNA: TGTGCCAGCAGTGAAGCGAGAATCACAGATACGCAGTATTTT.